The clone carrying this T cell receptor beta chain was counted at least ten times. These data are taken from a study of molecular identifiers for immune sequencing clone quantification. Naive CD8 T cell sorting was performed on the CD8+CD4-CCR7+CD45RA+ phenotype. This CDR3 contains 13 residues. Germline CDR1 is MNHEY and CDR2 is SVGAGI. V gave up 8 bases and J gave up 6 bases, with 11 bases separating them. TCRdb processed the PCR reads anew with MiXCR; each CDR3 protein has one entry. The profile covers 60,000 to 80,000 distinct CDR3 sequences, with 15% to 20% appearing a single time and roughly 1.4% taken by the ten largest.

The sample was naive CD8+ T cells from blood, with Jurkat cell RNA spiked in. As for subset: FACS-sorted CD8+CD4-CCR7+CD45RA+ naive T cells. The rearrangement links TRBV6-5 to TRBJ1-6; no clear D gene. This TCR derives from a human donor in good health. Some libraries in this study had Jurkat cell RNA spiked in. CDR3 DNA: TGTGCCAGCTCGGATGGGCCTAATTCACCCCTCCACTTT. Protein product: CASSDGPNSPLHF.